A selection of T cell receptor beta chains follows, all from one sample in a study of cytomegalovirus exposure and HLA in healthy donors. Libraries were prepared by immunoSEQ multiplex PCR; TCRdb keeps only in-frame clonotypes and omits some of them. The profile shows around 150,000 clones, 75% to 90% of them singletons. Sample: PBMCs. The receptor source for this set is a woman in her forties or fifties in good health and CMV-seropositive. Both conserved end residues are part of each CDR3. Each record gives: V gene, CDR3 protein.

TRBV14 | CASSQVLLSSTDTQYF
TRBV5-4 | CASSEGRGVYGYTF
TRBV28 | CASHPISWGGGELFF
TRBV7-3 | CASSSLGDSYNEQFF
TRBV18 | CASSPGGKETQYF
TRBV5-4 | CASSITGLTGELFF
TRBV6-1 | CASSEPGASGKVEQYF
TRBV5-1 | CASSPDRIYGYTF
TRBV7-9 | CASRAGGSYEQYF
TRBV11-3 | CASQGVFDTQYF
TRBV7-3 | CASSPDRTSNEQFF
TRBV5-1 | CASSPNLGESGANVLTF
TRBV5-4 | CASSIRQANQETQYF
TRBV7-2 | CASSLGASSYYGYTF
TRBV21-1 | CASSTHRGCSNQPQHF
TRBV7-7 | CASSPMEASGPYGYTF
TRBV28 | CASSSPGTGGFRNYGYTF
TRBV4-1 | CASSRAGQGGVETQYF
TRBV2 | CASSPDRSSYNSPLHF
TRBV6-1 | CASSATPDSYSNQPQHF
TRBV11-1 | CASSFGTGRGATNEKLFF
TRBV10-1 | CASRTYRDSTYEQYF
TRBV11-1 | CASSSQGGTEAFF
TRBV4-3 | CASSQSAPAGGSYEQYF
TRBV7-9 | CASSSMGGYQETQYF
TRBV15 | CATSREGQGAIYEQYF
TRBV2 | CASSVRGNTEAFF